The next 32 T cell receptor beta chains were all read from a single sample in a study of shared clonotypes between healthy human individuals. Sequencing was performed with immunoSEQ multiplex PCR; in TCRdb, only in-frame clones are kept and a portion is missing. The sample contains hundreds of thousands of clones, over 60% of which appear only once. Sequenced sample: PBMCs. Every receptor here comes from a woman aged 40 to 50 in good health. Some clones in this sample may be carry-over from other donors' samples.

The V call is TRBV10-2, the J call TRBJ1-4; D remains unclear. The germline gives CDR1 WSHSY, CDR2 SAAADI. Deletions cut 3 bases from V and 7 bases from J, with 9 bases between. The length of the CDR3 is 13 residues. CDR3 DNA sequence: TGCGCCAGCAGTGAATTGGATGGTGAAAAACTGTTTTTT. It codes for CASSELDGEKLFF.

The CDR3 here is CASRRTSGREETQYF. In DNA, the CDR3 is TGTGCCTCCCGACGGACTAGCGGGAGAGAAGAGACCCAGTACTTC. The rearrangement joins TRBV6-6 to TRBJ2-5, with TRBD2 identical over 13 bases. The V and J ends lost 11 bases and 3 bases, in that order; junction bases with no gene match: 9. Germline lookup yields CDR1 MNHNY and CDR2 SVGAGI (reference sequence). The CDR3 runs to 15 residues.

In its sample, this clone was seen a few times. This chain joins TRBV4-2 and TRBJ2-7; TRBD2 aligns across 12 bases. Germline loops: CDR1 LGHNA, CDR2 YNFKEQ. CDR3 size: 19 residues. J lost 0 bases, V lost 4 bases, and 13 bases had no gene match. CDR3 coding DNA: TGTGCCAGCAGCCTACTAGCGGGAGGCCAATCTAGGAGCTCCTACGAGCAGTACTTC. Translated: CASSLLAGGQSRSSYEQYF.

This clone was detected once. The CDR3 coding sequence is TGTGCCTGGAGTGTTGGTCTAGCGGGAGTATCCGGGGAGCTGTTTTTT. Its protein product is CAWSVGLAGVSGELFF. The V call is TRBV30, the J call TRBJ2-2; 10 bases align to TRBD2. CDR3 length: 16 amino acids. Germline CDR1 GTSNPN, CDR2 SVGIG (reference sequence). V shed 0 bases and J 6 bases; nucleotides not matched to a gene: 7.

V is TRBV5-1 and J is TRBJ2-3; 16 bases align to TRBD2. The CDR3 is 18 amino acids. The germline gives CDR1 SGHRS, CDR2 YFSETQ. Trimming took 1 base from V and 5 from J; bases not matched to a gene: 7. In nucleotides, the CDR3 is TGCGCCAGCAGCTTGTGGGGGACTAGCGGGAGGGCCGGAGATACGCAGTATTTT. Translation gives CASSLWGTSGRAGDTQYF.

DNA for the CDR3: TGTGCCAGCAGTGGACAGGAGTCCTACGAGCAGTACTTC. This encodes CASSGQESYEQYF. This chain uses TRBV25-1 with TRBJ2-5, with D possibly being TRBD1 (6 bases). The J call could be wrong; TRBJ2-7 is a better fit for the DNA end. This CDR3 is built from 13 residues. Germline-derived CDR1 and CDR2 are MGHDK and SYGVNS.

With regard to this clone: A far larger clone is one base from this, pointing to a likely read error. This CDR3 is also generated by other DNA sequences in the sample. The chain carries TRBV5-1 and TRBJ2-3; 8 nucleotides match TRBD1. The CDR3 is 13 residues long. The trim removed 7 bases at V and 6 bases at J, leaving 7 bases unmatched. Germline V gene data show CDR1 as SGHRS and CDR2 as YFSETQ. DNA for the CDR3: TGCGCCAGCCGTGATCAGGGGGCGGATACGCAGTATTTT. Amino acid sequence: CASRDQGADTQYF.

V gene TRBV10-3 combines with J gene TRBJ1-5; 7 nucleotides align to TRBD1. Losses at the gene ends were 3 bases for V and 7 bases for J; bases not matched to a gene: 3. The CDR3 extends over 13 amino acids. In germline, CDR1 is ENHRY, CDR2 SYGVKD. The DNA of the CDR3 is TGTGCCATCAGTGAAAGGGGGCGACAGCCCCAGCATTTT. This gives the protein CAISERGRQPQHF.

A word on this clone: This probably arose from a read error, given a far larger clone one base away. Because it lacks the conserved phenylalanine or tryptophan at the end, this CDR3 is likely a read error. The chain couples TRBV29-1 to TRBJ1-1, with 7 bases that match TRBD1. The V gene's germline CDR1 is SQVTM and CDR2 ANQGSEA. CDR3 length equals 14 residues. V trimming: 6 bases; J trimming: 8 bases; junction bases outside the gene matches: 15. The chain's CDR3 is CSVANRDSFLEAFL. The CDR3 bases are TGCAGCGTAGCAAACCGGGACAGCTTTTTAGAAGCTTTCCTT.

This clone has only one observation. Being one base from a much bigger clone, this may be a read error. The chain has TRBV2 and TRBJ2-5; D is undetermined. The CDR3 sequence is 13 residues long. Germline V gene lookup returns CDR1 SNHLY and CDR2 FYNNEI. CDR3 nucleotides: TGTGCCAGCAGTGATCGGCTATTATACGAGCAGCACTTC. It encodes CASSDRLLYEQHF.

The chain carries TRBV28 and TRBJ2-4; 7 bases align to TRBD2. The germline V gene has CDR1 MDHEN and CDR2 SYDVKM. V shed 6 bases and J 0 bases; nucleotides not matched to a gene: 17. The CDR3 covers 19 residues. DNA for the CDR3: TGTGCCAGCAGGACCCGGGGGGACGGAGGGCCCCTAGCCAAAAACATTCAGTACTTC. The encoded protein is CASRTRGDGGPLAKNIQYF.

This chain's CDR3 is CASSLGLAGDSGEQFF. The CDR3 DNA sequence: TGTGCCAGCAGCCTCGGACTAGCGGGAGACTCGGGTGAGCAGTTCTTC. The chain combines TRBV7-9 with TRBJ2-1, with TRBD2 matching over 13 bases. Germline V gives CDR1 SEHNR, CDR2 FQNEAQ (reference sequence). The CDR3 runs to 16 residues. The junction had 10 bases not matched to a gene; V was cut back by 5 bases and J by 9 bases. Looking up the rest from reference TRBV7-9 and TRBJ2-1 gives the full variable domain: DTGVSQNPRHKITKRGQNVTFRCDPISEHNRLYWYRQTLGQGPEFLTYFQNEAQLEKSRLLSDRFSAERPKGSFSTLEIQRTEQGDSAMYLCASSLGLAGDSGEQFFGPGTRLTVL.

The J gene is TRBJ2-7, the V gene TRBV18; 11 bases map to TRBD2. This CDR3 spans 15 amino acids. Germline V gene data show CDR1 as KGHSH and CDR2 as LQKENI. V shed 4 bases, J shed 4 bases, and the junction held 6 bases outside the gene matches. The CDR3 nucleotides are TGTGCCAGCTCACTCGGGACTAGCGGACAGTACGAGCAGTACTTC. It codes for CASSLGTSGQYEQYF.

A remark on this clone: A much more abundant neighbour one base away suggests this may be a read error. Other DNA sequences from this sample encode an identical CDR3 as well. The genes are TRBV5-1 and TRBJ2-7; D not resolved. Trimming left V 5 bases short and J 6 bases short, with 21 bases between. Germline CDR1 reads SGHRS; CDR2 reads YFSETQ. CDR3 length equals 15 residues. The CDR3 DNA follows: TGCGCCAGCAGGGGTACTGTGCAAGCCCTGGGCGAGCAGTACTTC. Encoded protein: CASRGTVQALGEQYF.

The chain has TRBV7-6 and TRBJ2-1; 9 bases match TRBD2. The CDR3 is made up of 17 amino acids. The germline gives CDR1 SGHVS, CDR2 FNYEAQ. J was trimmed by 1 base and V by 5 bases; bases with no gene match: 9. CDR3 amino acids: CASSRGLAGNSYNEQFF. The CDR3 DNA sequence: TGTGCCAGCAGCAGGGGGCTAGCGGGAAATTCCTACAATGAGCAGTTCTTC.

The chain combines TRBV9 with TRBJ2-1, with D perhaps assigned TRBD1 or TRBD2 (5 bases each). CDR3 length: 14 residues. The V end lost 0 bases, the J end lost 8 bases, and 12 bases lay between the germline ends. Germline V gene lookup returns CDR1 SGDLS and CDR2 YYNGEE. In DNA form, the CDR3 reads TGTGCCAGCAGCGTAGGGGGGAGTAGCCATGAGCAGTTCTTC. This translates into CASSVGGSSHEQFF.

DNA of the CDR3: TGTGCCAGCTCACCTACAGGGCACTCTGGAAACACCATATATTTT. Its protein is CASSPTGHSGNTIYF. This sequence joins TRBV18 and TRBJ1-3; tentative D call: TRBD1 (6 bases). Germline values: CDR1 KGHSH, CDR2 LQKENI. The CDR3 length is 15 residues. V was clipped by 3 bases and J by 0 bases, with 9 bases between them. The variable domain in full, completed from reference TRBV18 and TRBJ1-3, reads NAGVMQNPRHLVRRRGQEARLRCSPMKGHSHVYWYRQLPEEGLKFMVYLQKENIIDESGMPKERFSAEFPKEGPSILRIQQVVRGDSAAYFCASSPTGHSGNTIYFGEGSWLTVV.

V and J are TRBV27 and TRBJ2-7; unclear D gene. In germline, CDR1 is MNHEY, CDR2 SMNVEV (reference sequence). The CDR3 has 15 amino acids. Trimming shortened V by 5 bases and J by 2 bases, and 16 bases separated the two germline ends. CDR3 DNA: TGTGCCAGCAGTACCGCTCCTATCAAAGCCTACGAGCAGTACTTC. Amino acid sequence: CASSTAPIKAYEQYF.

This clone was found a few times. V is TRBV29-1 and J is TRBJ1-3; TRBD1 might be the D (6 bases). This CDR3 spans 14 amino acids. Germline CDR1 SQVTM, CDR2 ANQGSEA. V lost 0 bases, J lost 8 bases, and 14 bases lay in between. CDR3 amino acids: CSVEDRGAGDTIYF. In nucleotides, the CDR3 is TGCAGCGTTGAAGATAGGGGCGCAGGGGACACCATATATTTT.

The V and J genes are TRBV4-2 and TRBJ2-7; tentatively, D is TRBD2 (6 bases). There are 16 residues in the CDR3. Trimming left V 0 bases short and J 0 bases short, with 12 bases between. From germline, CDR1 is LGHNA and CDR2 YNFKEQ. The CDR3 spells CASSQEFGGASYEQYF. DNA of the CDR3: TGTGCCAGCAGCCAAGAATTTGGCGGGGCCTCCTACGAGCAGTACTTC.

The CDR3 spells CASRRGDTGELFF. DNA for the CDR3: TGTGCCAGCAGGAGGGGGGACACCGGGGAGCTGTTTTTT. V gene TRBV28 combines with J gene TRBJ2-2; the D call may be TRBD1 or TRBD2 (6 bases each). This CDR3 has 13 amino acids. Germline loops: CDR1 MDHEN, CDR2 SYDVKM. V was clipped by 6 bases and J by 3 bases, with 8 bases between them.

The CDR3 region has the DNA TGTGCCAGCAGTTCGCTCGATCAGCCCCAGCATTTT. Its translation: CASSSLDQPQHF. The J gene is TRBJ1-5, the V gene TRBV27, with unresolved D. This CDR3 region has 12 residues. Germline V lookup: CDR1 MNHEY, CDR2 SMNVEV (reference sequence). Trimming stripped 4 bases from V and 5 bases from J, with 6 bases between.

This clone came up a few times. CDR3 loop: CASSIGTGPFEQYF. The CDR3 bases are TGTGCCAGTTCCATCGGGACAGGACCTTTCGAGCAGTACTTC. The chain uses TRBV19 and TRBJ2-7; 8 bases agree with TRBD1. Germline V lookup: CDR1 LNHDA, CDR2 SQIVND (reference sequence). J gave up 6 bases and V 8 bases, and 12 bases lay outside the gene matches. The CDR3 length is 14 residues.

This sequence joins TRBV4-2 and TRBJ2-5; TRBD1 might be the D (6 bases). The CDR3 loop spans 16 amino acids. V lost 0 bases and J lost 5, with 16 bases in between. Germline V gene lookup returns CDR1 LGHNA and CDR2 YNFKEQ. In DNA form, the CDR3 reads TGTGCCAGCAGCCAAGATCCCCCGACAGGTGGGGAGACCCAGTACTTC. It codes for CASSQDPPTGGETQYF.

As regards this clone: A far more abundant clone sits one base away, making this likely a read error. The chain links TRBV5-1 to TRBJ2-7; unclear D gene. CDR1 SGHRS and CDR2 YFSETQ come from the germline V gene. The length of the CDR3 is 13 residues. Trimming shortened V by 0 bases and J by 4 bases, and 8 bases separated the two germline ends. CDR3 residues: CASSLGLLYEQYF. The CDR3 DNA follows: TGCGCCAGCAGCTTGGGATTACTTTACGAGCAGTACTTC.

The J gene is TRBJ2-2, the V gene TRBV11-2, with 8 nucleotides matching TRBD2. CDR1 SGHAT and CDR2 FQNNGV come from the germline V gene. The ends lost 7 bases at V and 1 base at J; junction bases unmatched: 5. The CDR3 loop spans 15 amino acids. CDR3 sequence: CASNLAGGNTGELFF. Here the CDR3 DNA reads TGTGCCAGCAACTTGGCGGGGGGGAACACCGGGGAGCTGTTTTTT.

The CDR3 spells CASSLEGNGYTF. CDR3 DNA: TGTGCCAGCAGCTTGGAAGGGAATGGCTACACCTTC. The chain joins TRBV5-5 to TRBJ1-2; D is uncertain. V was shortened by 0 bases and J by 6 bases, with 6 bases between the two germline ends. The germline V gene has CDR1 SGHKS and CDR2 YYEKEE (reference sequence). The length of the CDR3 is 12 residues. The full variable domain, completed using reference TRBV5-5 and TRBJ1-2, is DAGVTQSPTHLIKTRGQQVTLRCSPISGHKSVSWYQQVLGQGPQFIFQYYEKEERGRGNFPDRFSARQFPNYSSELNVNALLLGDSALYLCASSLEGNGYTFGSGTRLTVV.

CDR3 sequence reads: CASSKVPASGHRQETQYF. CDR3 DNA sequence: TGTGCCAGCAGCAAAGTTCCAGCTAGCGGGCATAGACAAGAGACCCAGTACTTC. V and J are TRBV21-1 and TRBJ2-5; the table gives TRBD2 as D, unverified against the DNA. TRBV21-1 is flagged as a pseudogene. This CDR3 comprises 18 residues.

The chain uses TRBV5-1 and TRBJ1-2, with 9 bases lining up with TRBD1. The junction had 11 bases not matched to a gene; V was cut back by 4 bases and J by 7 bases. The CDR3 runs to 15 residues. The V gene's germline CDR1 is SGHRS and CDR2 YFSETQ. CDR3 amino acids: CASSLEAGTGRGYTF. DNA for the CDR3: TGCGCCAGCAGCCTAGAAGCAGGGACAGGGCGTGGCTACACCTTC.

The table lists this clone with many counts. Other DNA sequences within the sample encode an identical CDR3. The chain couples TRBV28 to TRBJ2-1; 8 positions agree with TRBD2. Germline V gives CDR1 MDHEN, CDR2 SYDVKM. The CDR3 is 16 residues long. The trim removed 2 bases at V and 4 bases at J, leaving 7 bases unmatched. The CDR3 protein is CASSLVSGSAYNEQFF. As DNA, the CDR3 is TGTGCCAGCAGTTTAGTGAGCGGGAGCGCTTACAATGAGCAGTTCTTC.

The chain has TRBV5-1 and TRBJ2-3; a possible D gene is TRBD2 (6 bases). Looked up from germline, CDR1 is SGHRS and CDR2 is YFSETQ. CDR3 length: 16 residues. V was pared by 4 bases and J by 2 bases, with 17 bases between. CDR3 nucleotide sequence: TGCGCCAGCAGCCTGGGGAGGAGGGCCAACACAGATACGCAGTATTTT. Its protein is CASSLGRRANTDTQYF.

This clone occurred a few times. The rearrangement joins TRBV5-6 to TRBJ2-1; 7 positions agree with TRBD2. The J segment lost 0 bases and the V segment lost 1 base, leaving 7 bases of the junction unmatched. This CDR3 is built from 17 residues. Germline CDR1 is SGHDT and CDR2 is YYEEEE. CDR3 in amino acids: CASSLMLLAGSYNEQFF. CDR3 nucleotides: TGTGCCAGCAGCTTGATGTTGTTAGCGGGCTCCTACAATGAGCAGTTCTTC.